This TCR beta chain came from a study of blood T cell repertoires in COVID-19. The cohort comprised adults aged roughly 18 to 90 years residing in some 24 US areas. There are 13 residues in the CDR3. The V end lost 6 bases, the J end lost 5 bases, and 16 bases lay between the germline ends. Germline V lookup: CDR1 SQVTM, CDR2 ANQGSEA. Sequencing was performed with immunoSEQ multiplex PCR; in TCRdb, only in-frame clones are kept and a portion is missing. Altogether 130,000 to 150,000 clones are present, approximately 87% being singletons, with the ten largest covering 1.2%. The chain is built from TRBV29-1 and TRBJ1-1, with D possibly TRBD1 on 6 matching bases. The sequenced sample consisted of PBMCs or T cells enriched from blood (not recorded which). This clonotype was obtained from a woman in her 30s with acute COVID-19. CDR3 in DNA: TGCAGCGTCGCACAGGGAGACGTGACTGAAGCTTTCTTT. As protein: CSVAQGDVTEAFF.